This T cell receptor (beta chain) was sequenced in a study of T-cell memory formation after mild COVID-19. Across the whole study: TCR clusters showed largely donor specificity.

This clonotype showed up many times. CDR1 and CDR2 from the germline V gene are SNHLY and FYNNEI. V shed 5 bases, J shed 2 bases, and the junction held 8 bases outside the gene matches. The CDR3 spans 15 residues. MiXCR was run by TCRdb on the 5' RACE reads, yielding one entry per CDR3 protein. The data show under 650,000 distinct CDR3 sequences, more than 15% seen once. Sequencing used PBMCs or a T cell subset sorted from them (not recorded which). This sequence originates from an adult woman who had mild COVID-19 (a few samples of this study predate the infection). Cell type and time point are not known. The J gene is TRBJ2-5, the V gene TRBV2; 7 positions match TRBD1. CDR3 DNA sequence: TGTGCCAGCAGTCCTGGGACAGACCTTCAAGAGACCCAGTACTTC. Protein product: CASSPGTDLQETQYF.